Below are 2 T cell receptor beta chains sequenced from a single sample in a study of Graves' ophthalmopathy and Graves' hyperthyroidism. Scientists amplified the TCR beta CDR3 regions from RNA transcripts. RT-PCR in the first round used HTBI primers; a second-round multiplex PCR followed. One entry per CDR3 protein, called by TCRdb with MiXCR from the multiplex PCR reads. The sample yields 200,000 to 250,000 distinct CDR3 sequences, approximately 28% seen once. Sequences were obtained from peripheral blood. The receptors come from a man aged 50 to 59 with Graves' ophthalmopathy.

V and J are TRBV6-1 and TRBJ2-5, with TRBD2 matching 12 bases. With 6 bases clipped from V and 5 bases from J, the junction kept 10 bases outside the gene matches. Per the germline V gene, CDR1 is MNHNS and CDR2 is SASEGT. The CDR3 covers 16 residues. CDR3 nucleotides: TGTGCCAGCAGCCGGACACAAGGACTAGCGGGGGAGACCCAGTACTTC. This translates into CASSRTQGLAGETQYF.

This clonotype was counted between two and nine times. This chain joins TRBV6-1 and TRBJ2-2, with D tentatively TRBD1 (5 bases). The CDR3 has 16 amino acids. Germline V gene lookup returns CDR1 MNHNS and CDR2 SASEGT. The V gene lost 6 bases and the J gene lost 6 bases, with 20 bases spanning the gap. The CDR3 region has the DNA TGTGCCAGCAGCCGTGTCTCAGGGCAGGCAGCCGGGGAGCTGTTTTTT. This sequence encodes CASSRVSGQAAGELFF.